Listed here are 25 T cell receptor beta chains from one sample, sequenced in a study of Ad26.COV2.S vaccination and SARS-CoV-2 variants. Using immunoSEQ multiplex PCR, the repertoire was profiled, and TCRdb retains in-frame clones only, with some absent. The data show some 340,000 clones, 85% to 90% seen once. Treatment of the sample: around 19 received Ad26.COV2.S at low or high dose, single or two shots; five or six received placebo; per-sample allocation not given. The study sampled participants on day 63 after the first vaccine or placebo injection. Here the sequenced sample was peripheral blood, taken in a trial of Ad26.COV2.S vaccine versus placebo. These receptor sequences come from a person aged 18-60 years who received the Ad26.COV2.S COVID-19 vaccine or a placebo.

CDR3 DNA sequence: TGCGCCAGCAGGGAGGACCGGTACAATGAGCAGTTCTTC. Translating gives CASREDRYNEQFF. The chain recombines TRBV10-2 with TRBJ2-1, with D perhaps TRBD2 (5 bases). The CDR3 is 13 amino acids. Germline CDR1 is WSHSY and CDR2 is SAAADI. Trimming stripped 6 bases from V and 4 bases from J, with 10 bases between.

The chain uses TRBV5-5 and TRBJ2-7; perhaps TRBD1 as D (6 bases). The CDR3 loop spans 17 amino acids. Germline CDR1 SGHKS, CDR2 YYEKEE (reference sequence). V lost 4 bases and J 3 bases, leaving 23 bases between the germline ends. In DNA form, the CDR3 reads TGTGCCAGCAGCCATCGACAGGTTCCCCGCCGGCTCTACGAGCAGTACTTC. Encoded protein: CASSHRQVPRRLYEQYF.

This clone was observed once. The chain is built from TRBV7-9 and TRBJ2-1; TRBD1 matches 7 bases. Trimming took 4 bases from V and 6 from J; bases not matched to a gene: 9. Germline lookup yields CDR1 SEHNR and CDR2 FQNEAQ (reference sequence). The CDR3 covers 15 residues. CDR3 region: CASSSFGTDVNEQFF. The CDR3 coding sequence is TGTGCCAGCAGCTCCTTCGGGACAGATGTCAATGAGCAGTTCTTC.

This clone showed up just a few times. The CDR3 bases are TGTGCCAGCAGTATGACAGGGGGAAGTAAGCCCCAGCATTTT. Its protein is CASSMTGGSKPQHF. The rearrangement joins TRBV27 to TRBJ1-5; 9 positions agree with TRBD1. CDR1 is MNHEY, CDR2 SMNVEV, per germline (reference sequence). V gave up 5 bases and J gave up 8 bases; unmatched junction bases: 7. The length of the CDR3 is 14 residues.

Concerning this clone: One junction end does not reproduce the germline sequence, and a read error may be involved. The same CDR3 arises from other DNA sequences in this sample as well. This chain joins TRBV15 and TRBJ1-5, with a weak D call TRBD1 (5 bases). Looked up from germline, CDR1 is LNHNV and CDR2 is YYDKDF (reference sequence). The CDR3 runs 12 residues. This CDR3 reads CATSRGDQPQHF. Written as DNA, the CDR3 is TGTGCCACCAGTAGAGGGGATCAGCCCCAGCATTTT.

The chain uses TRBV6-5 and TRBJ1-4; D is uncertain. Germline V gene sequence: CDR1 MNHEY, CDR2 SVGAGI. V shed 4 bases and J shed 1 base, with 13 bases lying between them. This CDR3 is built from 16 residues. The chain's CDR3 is CASSWTVGVTNEKLFF. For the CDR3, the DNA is TGTGCCAGCAGTTGGACCGTGGGAGTAACTAATGAAAAACTGTTTTTT.

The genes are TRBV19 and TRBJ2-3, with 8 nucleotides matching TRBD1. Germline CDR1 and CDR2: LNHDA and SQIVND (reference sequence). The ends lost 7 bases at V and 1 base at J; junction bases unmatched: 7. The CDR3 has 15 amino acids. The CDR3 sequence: CASNRQGYGTDTQYF. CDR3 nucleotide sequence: TGTGCCAGTAACCGACAGGGGTATGGCACAGATACGCAGTATTTT.

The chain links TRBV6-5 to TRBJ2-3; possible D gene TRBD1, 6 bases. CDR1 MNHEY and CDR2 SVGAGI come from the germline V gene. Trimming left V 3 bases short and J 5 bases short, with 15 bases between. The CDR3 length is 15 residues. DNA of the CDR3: TGTGCCAGCAGTTATCGGGGACAACGGAAAGATACGCAGTATTTT. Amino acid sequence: CASSYRGQRKDTQYF.

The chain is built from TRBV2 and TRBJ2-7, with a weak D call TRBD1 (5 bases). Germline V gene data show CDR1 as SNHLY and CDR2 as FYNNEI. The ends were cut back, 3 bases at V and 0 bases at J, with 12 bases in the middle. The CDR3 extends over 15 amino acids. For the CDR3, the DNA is TGTGCCAGCAGTGATTGGACACCGAGCTCCTACGAGCAGTACTTC. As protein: CASSDWTPSSYEQYF. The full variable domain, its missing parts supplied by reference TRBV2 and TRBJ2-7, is EPEVTQTPSHQVTQMGQEVILRCVPISNHLYFYWYRQILGQKVEFLVSFYNNEISEKSEIFDDQFSVERPDGSNFTLKIRSTKLEDSAMYFCASSDWTPSSYEQYFGPGTRLTVT.

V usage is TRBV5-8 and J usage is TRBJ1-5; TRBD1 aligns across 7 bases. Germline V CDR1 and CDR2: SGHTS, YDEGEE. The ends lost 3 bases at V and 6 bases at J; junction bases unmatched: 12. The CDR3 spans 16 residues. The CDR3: CASSSLTGIISQPQHF. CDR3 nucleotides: TGTGCCAGCAGCTCATTGACAGGGATCATTAGTCAGCCCCAGCATTTT.

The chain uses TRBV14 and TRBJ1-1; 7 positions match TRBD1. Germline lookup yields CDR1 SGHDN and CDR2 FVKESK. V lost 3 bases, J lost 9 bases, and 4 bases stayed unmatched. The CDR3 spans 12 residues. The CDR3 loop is CASSHDRVQAFF. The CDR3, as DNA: TGTGCCAGCAGCCACGACAGGGTTCAAGCTTTCTTT. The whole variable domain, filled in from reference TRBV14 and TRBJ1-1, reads EAGVTQFPSHSVIEKGQTVTLRCDPISGHDNLYWYRRVMGKEIKFLLHFVKESKQDESGMPNNRFLAERTGGTYSTLKVQPAELEDSGVYFCASSHDRVQAFFGQGTRLTVV.

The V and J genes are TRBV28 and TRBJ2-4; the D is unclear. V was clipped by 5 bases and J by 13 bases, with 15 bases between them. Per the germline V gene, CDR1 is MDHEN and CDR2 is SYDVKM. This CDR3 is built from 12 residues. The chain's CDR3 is CASSRMNLDQYF. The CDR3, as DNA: TGTGCCAGCAGTCGAATGAATCTGGACCAGTACTTC.

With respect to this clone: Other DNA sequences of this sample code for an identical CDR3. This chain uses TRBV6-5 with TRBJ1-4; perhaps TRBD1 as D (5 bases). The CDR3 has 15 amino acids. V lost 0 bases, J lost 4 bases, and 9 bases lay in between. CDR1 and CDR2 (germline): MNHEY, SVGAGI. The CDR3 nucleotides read TGTGCCAGCAGTTACTCGGGACGGAATAATGAAAAACTGTTTTTT. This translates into CASSYSGRNNEKLFF.

The CDR3 loop is CASSLFRGRDNEQFF. The CDR3, as DNA: TGTGCCAGCAGCTTGTTTCGGGGCAGGGACAATGAGCAGTTCTTC. This rearrangement joins TRBV5-6 to TRBJ2-1; D may match TRBD1 or TRBD2 (5 bases each). The CDR3 runs to 15 residues. Per germline, CDR1 SGHDT and CDR2 YYEEEE. V lost 1 base to trimming and J lost 5 bases, with 13 bases between them.

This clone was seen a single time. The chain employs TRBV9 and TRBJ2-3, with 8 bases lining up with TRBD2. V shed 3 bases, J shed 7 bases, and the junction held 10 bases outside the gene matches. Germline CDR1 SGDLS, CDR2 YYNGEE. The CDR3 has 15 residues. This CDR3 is CASSAGLGNFNTQYF. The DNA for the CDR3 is TGTGCCAGCAGCGCGGGACTAGGGAATTTTAATACGCAGTATTTT.

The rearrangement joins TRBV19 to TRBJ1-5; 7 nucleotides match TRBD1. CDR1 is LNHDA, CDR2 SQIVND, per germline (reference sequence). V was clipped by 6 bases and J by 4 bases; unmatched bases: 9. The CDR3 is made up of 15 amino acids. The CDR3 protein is CASRGGAGGNQPQHF. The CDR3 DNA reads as TGTGCCAGTAGGGGTGGGGCAGGGGGGAATCAGCCCCAGCATTTT. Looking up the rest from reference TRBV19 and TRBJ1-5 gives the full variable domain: DGGITQSPKYLFRKEGQNVTLSCEQNLNHDAMYWYRQDPGQGLRLIYYSQIVNDFQKGDIAEGYSVSREKKESFPLTVTSAQKNPTAFYLCASRGGAGGNQPQHFGDGTRLSIL.

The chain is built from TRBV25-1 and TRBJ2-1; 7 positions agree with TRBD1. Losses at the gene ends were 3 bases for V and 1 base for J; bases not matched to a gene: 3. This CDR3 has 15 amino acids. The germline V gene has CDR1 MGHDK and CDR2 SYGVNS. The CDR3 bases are TGTGCCAGCAGTGAGTCAGGGGGTTCCTACAATGAGCAGTTCTTC. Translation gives CASSESGGSYNEQFF.

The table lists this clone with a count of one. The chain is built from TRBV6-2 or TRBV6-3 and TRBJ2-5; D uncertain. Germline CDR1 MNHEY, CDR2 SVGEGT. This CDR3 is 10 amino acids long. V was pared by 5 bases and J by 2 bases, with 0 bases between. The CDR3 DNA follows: TGTGCCAGCAGTCAAGAGACCCAGTACTTC. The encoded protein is CASSQETQYF.

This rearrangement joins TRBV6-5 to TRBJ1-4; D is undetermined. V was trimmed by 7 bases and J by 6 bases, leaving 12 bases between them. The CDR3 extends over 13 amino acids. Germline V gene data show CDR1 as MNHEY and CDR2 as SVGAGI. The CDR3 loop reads CASTVVLDEKLFF. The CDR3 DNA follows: TGTGCCAGCACCGTGGTATTAGATGAAAAACTGTTTTTT.

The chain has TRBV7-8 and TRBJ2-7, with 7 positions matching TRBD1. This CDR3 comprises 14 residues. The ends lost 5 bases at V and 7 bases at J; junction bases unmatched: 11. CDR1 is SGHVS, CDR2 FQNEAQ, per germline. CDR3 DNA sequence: TGTGCCAGCAGCCCGACACAGGGGTCGGAGGAGCAGTACTTC. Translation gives CASSPTQGSEEQYF.

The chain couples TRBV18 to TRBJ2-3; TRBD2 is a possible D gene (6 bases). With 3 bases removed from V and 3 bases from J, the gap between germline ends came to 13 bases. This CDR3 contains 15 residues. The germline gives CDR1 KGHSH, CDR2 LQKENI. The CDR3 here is CASSPRSEGTDTQYF. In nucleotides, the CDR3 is TGTGCCAGCTCACCGCGCTCGGAGGGGACAGATACGCAGTATTTT.

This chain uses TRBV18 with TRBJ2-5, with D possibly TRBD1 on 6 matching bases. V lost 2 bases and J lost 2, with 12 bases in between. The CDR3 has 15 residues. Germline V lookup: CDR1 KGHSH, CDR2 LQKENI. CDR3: CASSPTTGLQETQYF. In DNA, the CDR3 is TGTGCCAGCTCACCAACGACAGGATTACAAGAGACCCAGTACTTC. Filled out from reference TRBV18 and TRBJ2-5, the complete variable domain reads NAGVMQNPRHLVRRRGQEARLRCSPMKGHSHVYWYRQLPEEGLKFMVYLQKENIIDESGMPKERFSAEFPKEGPSILRIQQVVRGDSAAYFCASSPTTGLQETQYFGPGTRLLVL.

DNA for the CDR3: TGTGCCAGCAGTTACTCGAGGACAGGGCTCCAGAATACGCAGTATTTT. Its translation is CASSYSRTGLQNTQYF. The genes are TRBV6-2 or TRBV6-3 and TRBJ2-3; the match to TRBD1 covers 8 bases. The CDR3 is made up of 16 amino acids. Germline assignment: CDR1 MNHEY and CDR2 SVGEGT. V lost 0 bases, J lost 7 bases, and 9 bases stayed unmatched.

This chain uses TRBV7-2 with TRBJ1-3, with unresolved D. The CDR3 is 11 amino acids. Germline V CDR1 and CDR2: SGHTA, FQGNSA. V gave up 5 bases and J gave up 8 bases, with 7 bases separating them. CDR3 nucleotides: TGTGCCAGCAGCACCACCGACACCATATATTTT. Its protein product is CASSTTDTIYF.

The CDR3 region has the DNA TGCGCCAGCAGCGGGTACCTTGGACAGGGGGACCTAGCCAAAAACATTCAGTACTTC. It codes for CASSGYLGQGDLAKNIQYF. The V gene is TRBV4-1, the J gene TRBJ2-4; 10 nucleotides agree with TRBD1. Germline loops: CDR1 MGHRA, CDR2 YSYEKL. This CDR3 is built from 19 residues. V lost 5 bases to trimming and J lost 0 bases; unmatched junction nucleotides: 13.